What follows are 17 T cell receptor beta chains derived from one specimen sequenced in a study of neoadjuvant nivolumab and ipilimumab in lung cancer. Profiling relied on immunoSEQ multiplex PCR, and the TCRdb table lists in-frame clones only, not all of them. Of some 30,000 clones detected, 75% to 95% appear once; the ten largest clones hold roughly 5.3%. Specimen: peripheral blood, collected after neoadjuvant nivolumab, alone or with ipilimumab, at or shortly before surgery. These receptors came from an adult with non-small cell lung cancer.

This clone was seen more than once but under ten times. The CDR3 region has the DNA TGTGCCAGTAGACAACCAGGGGAGTCGACCCTCCACTTT. Amino acids: CASRQPGESTLHF. The J gene is TRBJ1-6, the V gene TRBV19, with D possibly matching TRBD1 (6 bases). V was clipped by 6 bases and J by 14 bases, with 17 bases between them. This CDR3 spans 13 amino acids. CDR1 and CDR2 (germline): LNHDA, SQIVND (reference sequence).

V gene TRBV7-9 combines with J gene TRBJ2-3, with TRBD2 as a possible D gene (7 bases). With 3 bases removed from V and 1 base from J, the gap between germline ends came to 14 bases. This CDR3 spans 16 amino acids. Germline CDR1 SEHNR, CDR2 FQNEAQ (reference sequence). The CDR3, as DNA: TGTGCCAGCAGCTTTCCTCGGGGGGCCGGCACAGATACGCAGTATTTT. Protein product: CASSFPRGAGTDTQYF. Full variable domain (missing parts from reference TRBV7-9 and TRBJ2-3): DTGVSQNPRHKITKRGQNVTFRCDPISEHNRLYWYRQTLGQGPEFLTYFQNEAQLEKSRLLSDRFSAERPKGSFSTLEIQRTEQGDSAMYLCASSFPRGAGTDTQYFGPGTRLTVL.

The J gene is TRBJ2-5, the V gene TRBV5-1; tentative D call: TRBD1 (5 bases). V lost 4 bases and J lost 1, with 14 bases in between. Germline V gives CDR1 SGHRS, CDR2 YFSETQ. This CDR3 has 15 amino acids. The CDR3 region is CASSPVGQGQETQYF. The CDR3 bases are TGCGCCAGCAGCCCGGTCGGGCAGGGCCAAGAGACCCAGTACTTC.

The chain carries TRBV7-2 and TRBJ1-4; D is uncertain. CDR3 size: 13 residues. Trimming shortened V by 2 bases and J by 2 bases, and 3 bases separated the two germline ends. Germline V CDR1 and CDR2: SGHTA, FQGNSA. In nucleotides, the CDR3 is TGTGCCAGCAGCTTATTCACTAATGAAAAACTGTTTTTT. It translates to CASSLFTNEKLFF.

The V gene is TRBV5-5, the J gene TRBJ2-3; the match to TRBD2 covers 8 bases. This CDR3 spans 15 amino acids. V was pared by 3 bases and J by 6 bases, with 9 bases of the junction left unmatched. Germline V gene lookup returns CDR1 SGHKS and CDR2 YYEKEE (reference sequence). DNA for the CDR3: TGTGCCAGCAGCTGGGACGGGGGGGCCATGGATACGCAGTATTTT. Amino acid sequence: CASSWDGGAMDTQYF.

V usage is TRBV5-1 and J usage is TRBJ2-7; 8 bases fit TRBD2. CDR3 length: 15 residues. CDR1 and CDR2 (germline): SGHRS, YFSETQ. The V segment lost 0 bases and the J segment 2 bases; nucleotides outside the gene matches: 4. The DNA for the CDR3 is TGCGCCAGCAGCTTGGAATCGGGGGGGGCCTACGAGCAGTACTTC. It is translated as CASSLESGGAYEQYF.

The J gene is TRBJ2-7, the V gene TRBV6-5; D perhaps matches TRBD2 (6 bases). V lost 7 bases to trimming and J lost 5 bases, with 12 bases between them. The CDR3 runs 12 residues. CDR1 and CDR2 from the germline V gene are MNHEY and SVGAGI. This chain's CDR3 is CASTSGVHEQYF. CDR3 DNA sequence: TGTGCCAGCACATCGGGGGTCCACGAGCAGTACTTC.

This chain uses TRBV7-2 with TRBJ1-6, with no clear D. Trimming shortened V by 5 bases and J by 11 bases, and 13 bases separated the two germline ends. This CDR3 is built from 13 residues. CDR1 SGHTA and CDR2 FQGNSA come from the germline V gene. This chain's CDR3 is CASSDSGPPPLHF. CDR3 DNA sequence: TGTGCCAGCAGCGACTCCGGGCCGCCACCCCTCCACTTT.

The V gene is TRBV7-9, the J gene TRBJ2-7; D is unclear. The CDR3 totals 13 residues. With 5 bases removed from V and 4 bases from J, the gap between germline ends came to 12 bases. Germline CDR1 and CDR2: SEHNR and FQNEAQ (reference sequence). CDR3 in DNA: TGTGCCAGCAGCCCAGAGGCCGATTACGAGCAGTACTTC. This translates into CASSPEADYEQYF.

Only a few counts were recorded for this clone. The chain uses TRBV20-1 and TRBJ1-1; D is possibly TRBD1 (6 bases). Germline CDR1 is DFQATT and CDR2 is SNEGSKA (reference sequence). This CDR3 contains 11 residues. V was clipped by 6 bases and J by 8 bases, with 13 bases between them. This CDR3 reads CSATRTDEAFF. DNA of the CDR3: TGCAGTGCAACCCGGACAGACGAAGCTTTCTTT.

This clone came up once. The gene calls are TRBV11-3 and TRBJ2-1; D may be TRBD1 (6 bases). This CDR3 region has 15 residues. Trimming shortened V by 1 base and J by 2 bases, and 9 bases separated the two germline ends. CDR1 SGHNT and CDR2 YENEEA come from the germline V gene. The DNA for the CDR3 is TGTGCCAGCAGCTTAGCACAGGGCCCCTACAATGAGCAGTTCTTC. Translated, it gives CASSLAQGPYNEQFF.

The rearrangement joins TRBV9 to TRBJ2-3, with D possibly TRBD1 on 5 matching bases. The germline CDR1 and CDR2 sequences are SGDLS and YYNGEE. Deletions cut 0 bases from V and 5 bases from J, with 10 bases between. The CDR3 is 14 amino acids. The CDR3 protein is CASSVDRSGDTQYF. CDR3 nucleotides: TGTGCCAGCAGCGTAGACAGGTCTGGAGATACGCAGTATTTT. The whole variable domain, remainder taken from reference TRBV9 and TRBJ2-3, is DSGVTQTPKHLITATGQRVTLRCSPRSGDLSVYWYQQSLDQGLQFLIQYYNGEERAKGNILERFSAQQFPDLHSELNLSSLELGDSALYFCASSVDRSGDTQYFGPGTRLTVL.

This clone was picked up one time. The J gene is TRBJ1-5, the V gene TRBV18; D ambiguous. The CDR3 length is 13 residues. Germline lookup yields CDR1 KGHSH and CDR2 LQKENI. The V end lost 2 bases, the J end lost 7 bases, and 9 bases lay between the germline ends. CDR3 DNA: TGTGCCAGCTCACCATCGAGAGGGCAGCCCCAGCATTTT. Translated: CASSPSRGQPQHF.

V is TRBV19 and J is TRBJ2-2; D unresolved. The germline gives CDR1 LNHDA, CDR2 SQIVND (reference sequence). The V end was cut by 3 bases, the J end by 4 bases, with 9 bases between. The CDR3 contains 14 residues. DNA for the CDR3: TGTGCCAGTAGTATCGGGCAACGCACCGGGGAGCTGTTTTTT. Amino acids: CASSIGQRTGELFF.

The V and J genes are TRBV18 and TRBJ1-1; no firm D call. CDR1 is KGHSH, CDR2 LQKENI, per germline. The CDR3 consists of 14 residues. The V end lost 3 bases, the J end lost 0 bases, and 8 bases lay between the germline ends. The CDR3 spells CASSPSTVNTEAFF. In DNA, the CDR3 is TGTGCCAGCTCACCCTCGACGGTGAACACTGAAGCTTTCTTT.

The chain has TRBV5-6 and TRBJ2-3, with 8 bases that match TRBD2. Germline V gene sequence: CDR1 SGHDT, CDR2 YYEEEE. The CDR3 totals 14 residues. Trimming at V came to 4 bases and at J to 8 bases, leaving 9 bases not matched to a gene. The CDR3 here is CASSIGGGQGTQYF. CDR3 DNA sequence: TGTGCCAGCAGCATCGGGGGGGGCCAGGGTACGCAGTATTTT.

This chain links TRBV5-4 with TRBJ1-5; no clear D gene. CDR1 is SGHNT and CDR2 is YYREEE in the germline V gene (reference sequence). This CDR3 comprises 13 residues. V was pared by 4 bases and J by 2 bases, with 7 bases between. CDR3 loop: CASSKDGNQPQHF. As DNA, the CDR3 is TGTGCCAGCAGCAAAGATGGCAATCAGCCCCAGCATTTT.